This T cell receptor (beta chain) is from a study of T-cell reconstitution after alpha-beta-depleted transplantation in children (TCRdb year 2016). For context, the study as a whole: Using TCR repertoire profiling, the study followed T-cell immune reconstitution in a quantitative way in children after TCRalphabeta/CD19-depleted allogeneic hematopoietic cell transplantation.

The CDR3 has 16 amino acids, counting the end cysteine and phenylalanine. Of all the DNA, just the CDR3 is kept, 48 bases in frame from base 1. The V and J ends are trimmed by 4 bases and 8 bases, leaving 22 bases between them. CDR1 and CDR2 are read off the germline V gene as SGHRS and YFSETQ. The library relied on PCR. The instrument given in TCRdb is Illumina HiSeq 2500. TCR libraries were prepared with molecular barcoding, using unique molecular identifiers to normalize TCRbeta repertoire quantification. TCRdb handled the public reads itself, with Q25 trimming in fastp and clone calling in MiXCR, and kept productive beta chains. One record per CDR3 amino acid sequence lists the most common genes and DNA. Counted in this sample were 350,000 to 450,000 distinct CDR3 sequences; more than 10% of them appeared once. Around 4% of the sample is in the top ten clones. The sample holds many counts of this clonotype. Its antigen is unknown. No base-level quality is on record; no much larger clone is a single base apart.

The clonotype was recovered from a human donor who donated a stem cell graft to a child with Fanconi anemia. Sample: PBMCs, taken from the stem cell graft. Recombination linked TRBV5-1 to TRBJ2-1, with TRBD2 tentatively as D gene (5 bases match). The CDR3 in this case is CASSGLTSPNIDEQFF. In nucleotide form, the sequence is TGCGCCAGCAGCGGACTCACTTCGCCCAATATCGATGAGCAGTTCTTC.